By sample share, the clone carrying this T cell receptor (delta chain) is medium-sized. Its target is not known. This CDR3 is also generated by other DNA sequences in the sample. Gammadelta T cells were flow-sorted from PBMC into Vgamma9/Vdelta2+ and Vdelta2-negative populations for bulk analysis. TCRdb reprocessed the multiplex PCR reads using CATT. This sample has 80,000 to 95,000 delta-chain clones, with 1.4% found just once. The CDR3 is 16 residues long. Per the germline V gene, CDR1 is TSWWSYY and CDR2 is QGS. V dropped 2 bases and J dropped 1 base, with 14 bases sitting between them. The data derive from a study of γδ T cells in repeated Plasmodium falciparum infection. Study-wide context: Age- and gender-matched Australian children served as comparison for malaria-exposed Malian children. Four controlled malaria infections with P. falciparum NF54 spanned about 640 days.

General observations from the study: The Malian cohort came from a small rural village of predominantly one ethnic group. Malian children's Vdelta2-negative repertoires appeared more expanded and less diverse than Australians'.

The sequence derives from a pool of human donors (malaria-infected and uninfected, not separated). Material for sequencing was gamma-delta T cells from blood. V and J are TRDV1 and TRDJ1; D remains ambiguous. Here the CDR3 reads CALGELGRTATDKLIF. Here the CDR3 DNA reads TGTGCTCTTGGGGAATTGGGCCGGACAGCCACCGATAAACTCATCTTT.